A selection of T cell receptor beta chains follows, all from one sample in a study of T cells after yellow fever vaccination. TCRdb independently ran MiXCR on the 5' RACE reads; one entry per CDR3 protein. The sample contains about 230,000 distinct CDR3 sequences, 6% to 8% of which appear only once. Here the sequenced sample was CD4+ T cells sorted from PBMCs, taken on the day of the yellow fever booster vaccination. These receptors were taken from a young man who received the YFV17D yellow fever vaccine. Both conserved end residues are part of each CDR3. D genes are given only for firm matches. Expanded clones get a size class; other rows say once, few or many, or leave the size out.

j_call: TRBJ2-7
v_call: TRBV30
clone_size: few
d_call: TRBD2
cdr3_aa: CAWSGPNRGRFEQYF
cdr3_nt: TGTGCCTGGAGTGGCCCTAATCGCGGGAGGTTCGAGCAGTACTTC

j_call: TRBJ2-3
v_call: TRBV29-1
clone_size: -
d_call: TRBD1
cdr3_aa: CSASQGVPTDTQYF
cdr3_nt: TGCAGCGCGTCCCAGGGGGTTCCCACAGATACGCAGTATTTT

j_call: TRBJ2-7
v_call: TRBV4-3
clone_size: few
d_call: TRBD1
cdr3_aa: CASSQEPHRGTYEQYF
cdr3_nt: TGCGCCAGCAGCCAAGAGCCCCACAGGGGTACCTACGAGCAGTACTTC

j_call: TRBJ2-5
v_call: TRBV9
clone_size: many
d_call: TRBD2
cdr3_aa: CASSVAGGQETQYF
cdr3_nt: TGTGCCAGCAGCGTCGCGGGAGGGCAGGAGACCCAGTACTTC

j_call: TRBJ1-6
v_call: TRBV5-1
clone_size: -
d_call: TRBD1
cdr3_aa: CASSNGTGNSPLHF
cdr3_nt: TGCGCCAGCAGCAACGGGACAGGCAATTCACCCCTCCACTTT

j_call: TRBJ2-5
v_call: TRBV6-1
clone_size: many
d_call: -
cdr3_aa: CASSPERQTQETQYF
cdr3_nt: TGTGCCAGCAGTCCAGAGCGACAGACCCAAGAGACCCAGTACTTC

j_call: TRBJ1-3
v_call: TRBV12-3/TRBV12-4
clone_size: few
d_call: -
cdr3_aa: CASSLRGTPGNTIYF
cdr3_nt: TGTGCCAGCAGTTTAAGGGGAACCCCTGGAAACACCATATATTTT

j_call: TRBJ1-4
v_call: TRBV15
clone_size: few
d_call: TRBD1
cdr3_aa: CATSADRGNEKLFF
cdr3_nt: TGTGCCACCAGCGCGGACAGGGGCAATGAAAAACTGTTTTTT

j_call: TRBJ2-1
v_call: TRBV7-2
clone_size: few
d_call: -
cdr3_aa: CASSLLSGANEQFF
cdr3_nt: TGTGCCAGCAGCTTATTGTCAGGAGCTAATGAGCAGTTCTTC

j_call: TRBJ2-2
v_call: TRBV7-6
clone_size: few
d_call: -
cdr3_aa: CASSLGENTGELFF
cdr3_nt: TGTGCCAGCAGCTTGGGCGAGAACACCGGGGAGCTGTTTTTT

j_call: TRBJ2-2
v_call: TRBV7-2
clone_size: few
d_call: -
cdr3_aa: CASSLPTTGELFF
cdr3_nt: TGTGCCAGCAGCCTACCGACCACCGGGGAGCTGTTTTTT

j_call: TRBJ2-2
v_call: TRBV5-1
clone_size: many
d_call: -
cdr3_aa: CASSSWVGTGELFF
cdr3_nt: TGCGCCAGCAGCAGTTGGGTAGGCACCGGGGAGCTGTTTTTT

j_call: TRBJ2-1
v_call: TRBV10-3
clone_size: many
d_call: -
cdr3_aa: CAISEPVRGQFF
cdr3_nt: TGTGCCATCAGTGAGCCCGTGCGTGGGCAGTTCTTC

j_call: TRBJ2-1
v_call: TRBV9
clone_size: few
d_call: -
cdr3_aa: CASSVSSSPYNEQFF
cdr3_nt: TGTGCCAGCAGCGTATCTAGTAGTCCCTACAATGAGCAGTTCTTC

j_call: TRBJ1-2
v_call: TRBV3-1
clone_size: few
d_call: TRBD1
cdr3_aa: CASSPGDRSPYGYTF
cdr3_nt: TGTGCCAGCAGCCCCGGGGACAGGAGCCCCTATGGCTACACCTTC

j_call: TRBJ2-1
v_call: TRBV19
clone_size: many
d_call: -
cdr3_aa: CAATVEVGFFHEQFF
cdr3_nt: TGTGCCGCAACGGTTGAGGTAGGGTTTTTTCATGAGCAGTTCTTC

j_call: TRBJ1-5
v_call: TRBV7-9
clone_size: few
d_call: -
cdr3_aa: CASSPSTDQPQHF
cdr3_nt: TGTGCCAGCAGCCCCTCGACAGATCAGCCCCAGCATTTT

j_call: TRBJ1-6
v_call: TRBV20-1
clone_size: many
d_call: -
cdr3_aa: CSARVRNSPLHF
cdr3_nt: TGCAGTGCTAGGGTCAGAAATTCACCCCTCCACTTT

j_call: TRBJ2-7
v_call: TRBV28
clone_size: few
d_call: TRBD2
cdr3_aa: CASSLAGNYEQYF
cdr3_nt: TGTGCCAGCAGCCTAGCGGGGAACTACGAGCAGTACTTC

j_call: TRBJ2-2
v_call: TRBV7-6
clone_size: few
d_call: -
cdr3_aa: CASSLVSTGELFF
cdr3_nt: TGTGCCAGCAGCTTAGTTTCGACCGGGGAGCTGTTTTTT

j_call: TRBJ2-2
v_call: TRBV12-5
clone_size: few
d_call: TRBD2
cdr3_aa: CASGLVLAGTGELFF
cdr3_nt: TGTGCTAGTGGTTTGGTACTAGCGGGCACCGGGGAGCTGTTTTTT

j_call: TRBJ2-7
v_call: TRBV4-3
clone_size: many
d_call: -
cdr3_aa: CASSRRIGYEQYF
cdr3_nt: TGCGCCAGCAGCCGAAGAATCGGCTACGAGCAGTACTTC

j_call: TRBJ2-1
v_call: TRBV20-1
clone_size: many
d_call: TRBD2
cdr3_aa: CSAHLGTSSREQFF
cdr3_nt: TGCAGTGCCCACCTCGGGACTAGCAGTCGCGAGCAGTTCTTC

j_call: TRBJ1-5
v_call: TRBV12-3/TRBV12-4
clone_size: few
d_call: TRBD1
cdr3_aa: CASSLGQGKRNQPQHF
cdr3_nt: TGTGCCAGCAGTTTAGGACAGGGAAAACGTAATCAGCCCCAGCATTTT

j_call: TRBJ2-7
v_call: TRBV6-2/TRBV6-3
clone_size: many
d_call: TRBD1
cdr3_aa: CASSNDRGRVEQYF
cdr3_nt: TGTGCCAGCAGTAATGACAGGGGACGGGTTGAGCAGTACTTC

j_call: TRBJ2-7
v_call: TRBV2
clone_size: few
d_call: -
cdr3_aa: CASSRDILSYEQYF
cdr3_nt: TGTGCCAGCAGCCGGGACATCCTCTCCTACGAGCAGTACTTC

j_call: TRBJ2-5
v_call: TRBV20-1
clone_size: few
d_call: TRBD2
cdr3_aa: CSANGGVQETQYF
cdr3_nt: TGCAGTGCTAATGGGGGGGTTCAAGAGACCCAGTACTTC

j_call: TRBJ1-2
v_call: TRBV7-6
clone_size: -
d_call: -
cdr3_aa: CASSYSQGSGYTF
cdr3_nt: TGTGCCAGCAGCTATTCACAGGGTTCTGGCTACACCTTC

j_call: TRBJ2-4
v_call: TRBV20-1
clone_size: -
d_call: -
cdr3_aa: CSARKTAAKNIQYF
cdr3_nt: TGCAGTGCTAGGAAGACAGCGGCCAAAAACATTCAGTACTTC

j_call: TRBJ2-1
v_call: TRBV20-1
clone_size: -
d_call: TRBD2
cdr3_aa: CCARDPAGGGNEQFF
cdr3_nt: TGCTGTGCTAGAGATCCAGCGGGAGGGGGGAATGAGCAGTTCTTC

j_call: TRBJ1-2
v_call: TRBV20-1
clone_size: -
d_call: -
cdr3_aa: CSAVEGLRGYTF
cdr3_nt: TGCAGTGCGGTTGAGGGCCTGAGGGGCTACACCTTC

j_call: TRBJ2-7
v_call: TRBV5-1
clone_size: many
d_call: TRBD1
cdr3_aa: CASSLGGQRNEQYF
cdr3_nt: TGCGCCAGCAGCTTGGGGGGACAGCGAAACGAGCAGTACTTC

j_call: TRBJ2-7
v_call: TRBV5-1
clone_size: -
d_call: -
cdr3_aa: CASSLAWGNSYEQYF
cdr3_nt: TGCGCCAGCAGCTTGGCATGGGGGAACTCCTACGAGCAGTACTTC

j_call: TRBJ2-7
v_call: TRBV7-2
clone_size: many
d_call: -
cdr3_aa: CASSLTGSHEQYF
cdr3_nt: TGTGCCAGCAGCTTAACAGGGAGCCACGAGCAGTACTTC

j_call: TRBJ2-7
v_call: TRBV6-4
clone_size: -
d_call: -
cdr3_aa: CASSAPTYEQYF
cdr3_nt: TGTGCCAGCAGTGCCCCAACCTACGAGCAGTACTTC

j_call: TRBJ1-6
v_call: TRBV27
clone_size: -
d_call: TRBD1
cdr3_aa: CASTLQGDLKSPLHF
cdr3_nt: TGTGCCAGCACTCTCCAGGGGGATCTTAAATCACCCCTCCACTTT

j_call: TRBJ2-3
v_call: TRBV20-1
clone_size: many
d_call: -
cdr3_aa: CSATLGTDTQYF
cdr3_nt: TGCAGTGCTACACTTGGCACAGATACGCAGTATTTT

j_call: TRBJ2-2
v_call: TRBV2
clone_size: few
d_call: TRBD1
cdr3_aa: CASSANRGRNTGELFF
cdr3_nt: TGTGCCAGCAGTGCGAACAGGGGACGTAACACCGGGGAGCTGTTTTTT

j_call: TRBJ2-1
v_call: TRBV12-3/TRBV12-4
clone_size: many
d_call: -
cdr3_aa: CASSLPTRGEQFF
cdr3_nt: TGTGCCAGCAGCTTGCCCACAAGAGGTGAGCAGTTCTTC

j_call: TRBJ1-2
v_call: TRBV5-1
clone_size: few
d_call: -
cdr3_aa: CASSLDTRNYGYTF
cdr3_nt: TGCGCCAGCAGCCTTGACACCCGGAACTATGGCTACACCTTC

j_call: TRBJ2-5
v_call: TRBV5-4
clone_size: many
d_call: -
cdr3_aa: CASSTQETQYF
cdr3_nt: TGTGCCAGCAGCACCCAAGAGACCCAGTACTTC

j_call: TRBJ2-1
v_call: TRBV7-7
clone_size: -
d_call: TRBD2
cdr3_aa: CASSIGTSGRNEQFF
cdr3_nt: TGTGCTAGCAGCATAGGGACTAGCGGTCGGAATGAGCAGTTCTTC

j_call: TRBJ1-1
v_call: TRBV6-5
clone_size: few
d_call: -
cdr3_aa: CASSYIPGKNTEAFF
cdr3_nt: TGTGCCAGCAGTTACATTCCGGGTAAGAACACTGAAGCTTTCTTT

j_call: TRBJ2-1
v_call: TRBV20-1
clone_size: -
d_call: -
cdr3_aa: CSAPRSSASNEQFF
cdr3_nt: TGCAGTGCACCGCGGTCTAGCGCCAGCAATGAGCAGTTCTTC

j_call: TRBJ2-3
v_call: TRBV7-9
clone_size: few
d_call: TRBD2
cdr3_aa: CASRREGLSTDTQYF
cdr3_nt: TGTGCCAGCCGGCGGGAGGGACTCAGCACAGATACGCAGTATTTT

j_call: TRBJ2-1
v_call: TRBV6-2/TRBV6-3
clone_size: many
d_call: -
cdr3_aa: CASESNADRIIERGTHNEQFF
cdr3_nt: TGTGCCAGCGAGAGTAATGCCGACAGGATAATAGAAAGGGGAACACACAATGAGCAGTTCTTC

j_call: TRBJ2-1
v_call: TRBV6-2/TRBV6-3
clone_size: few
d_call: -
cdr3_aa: CASSYGGILYNEQFF
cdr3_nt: TGTGCCAGCAGTTACGGGGGGATCCTCTACAATGAGCAGTTCTTC